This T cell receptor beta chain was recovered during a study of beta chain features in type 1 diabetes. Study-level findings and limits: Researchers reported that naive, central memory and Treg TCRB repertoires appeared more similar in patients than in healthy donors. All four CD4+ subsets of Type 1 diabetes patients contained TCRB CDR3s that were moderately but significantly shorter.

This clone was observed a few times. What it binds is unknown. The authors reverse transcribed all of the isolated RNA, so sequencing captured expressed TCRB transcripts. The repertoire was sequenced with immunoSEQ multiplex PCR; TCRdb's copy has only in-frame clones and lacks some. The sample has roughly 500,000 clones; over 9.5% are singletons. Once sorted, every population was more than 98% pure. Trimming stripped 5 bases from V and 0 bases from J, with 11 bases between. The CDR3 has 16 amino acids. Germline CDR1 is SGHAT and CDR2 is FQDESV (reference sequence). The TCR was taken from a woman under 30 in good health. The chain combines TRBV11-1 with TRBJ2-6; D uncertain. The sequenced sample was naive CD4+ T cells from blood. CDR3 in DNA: TGTGCCAGCAGCCAGCAGGTGGCCTCTGGGGCCAACGTCCTGACTTTC. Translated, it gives CASSQQVASGANVLTF. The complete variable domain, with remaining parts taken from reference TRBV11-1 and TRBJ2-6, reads EAEVAQSPRYKITEKSQAVAFWCDPISGHATLYWYRQILGQGPELLVQFQDESVVDDSQLPKDRFSAERLKGVDSTLKIQPAELGDSAMYLCASSQQVASGANVLTFGAGSRLTVL.